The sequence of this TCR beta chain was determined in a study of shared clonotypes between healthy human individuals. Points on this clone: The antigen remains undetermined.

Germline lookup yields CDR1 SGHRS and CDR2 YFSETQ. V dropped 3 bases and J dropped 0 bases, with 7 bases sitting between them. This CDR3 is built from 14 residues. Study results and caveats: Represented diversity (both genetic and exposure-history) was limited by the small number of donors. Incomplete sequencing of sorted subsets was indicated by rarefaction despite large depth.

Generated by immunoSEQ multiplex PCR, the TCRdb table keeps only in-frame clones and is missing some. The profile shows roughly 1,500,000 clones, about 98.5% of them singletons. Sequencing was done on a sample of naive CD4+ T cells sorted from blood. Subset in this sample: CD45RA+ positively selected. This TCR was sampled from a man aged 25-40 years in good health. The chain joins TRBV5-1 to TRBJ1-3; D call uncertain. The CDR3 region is CASSYTASGNTIYF. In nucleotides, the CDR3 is TGCGCCAGCAGCTACACGGCCTCTGGAAACACCATATATTTT.